There are a few counts of the clone carrying this T cell receptor beta chain. What it binds is unknown. The sample comes from a study of T cells after yellow fever vaccination. TCR cDNA, made by 5'RACE template switching, carried an added universal primer site and UMIs. TCRdb re-analysed the 5' RACE reads in MiXCR, keeping a single row per CDR3 protein. Here the sample spans approximately 110,000 distinct CDR3 sequences, 7.4% being singletons. General study results and limits: Although the secondary response was weaker, it peaked faster, at day 5 versus 15. FACS-sorted repertoires could contain abundant clonotypes contaminating from the bulk population.

The sample in question was CD4+ T cells sorted from PBMCs, obtained around 10 days after the first yellow fever vaccination. The clonotype was recovered from a man aged 18 to 30 who received the YFV17D yellow fever vaccine.

CDR3 DNA sequence: TGTGCCAGCAGTTCCCCCGCCGGGGGAGGTCCCTACAATGAGCAGTTCTTC. Encoded protein: CASSSPAGGGPYNEQFF. V usage is TRBV12-3 or TRBV12-4 and J usage is TRBJ2-1; possible D gene TRBD2, 6 bases. This CDR3 has 17 residues. V dropped 4 bases and J dropped 2 bases, with 18 bases sitting between them.